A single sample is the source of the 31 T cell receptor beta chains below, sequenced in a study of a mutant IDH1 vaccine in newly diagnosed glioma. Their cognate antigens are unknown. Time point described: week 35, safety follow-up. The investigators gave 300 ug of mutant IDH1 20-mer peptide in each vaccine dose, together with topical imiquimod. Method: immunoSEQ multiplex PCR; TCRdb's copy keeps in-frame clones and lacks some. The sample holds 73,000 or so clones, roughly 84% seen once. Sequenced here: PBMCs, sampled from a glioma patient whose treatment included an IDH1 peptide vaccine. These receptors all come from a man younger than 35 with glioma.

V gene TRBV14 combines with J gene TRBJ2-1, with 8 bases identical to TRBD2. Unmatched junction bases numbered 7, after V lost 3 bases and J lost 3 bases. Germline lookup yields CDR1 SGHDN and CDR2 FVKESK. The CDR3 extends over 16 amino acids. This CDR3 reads CASSQGRTSGYNEQFF. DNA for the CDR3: TGTGCCAGCAGCCAGGGTCGAACTAGCGGCTACAATGAGCAGTTCTTC.

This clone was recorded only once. CDR3 DNA: TGTGCCAGCAGCTTAGACAGTGTCAACACCGGGGAGCTGTTTTTT. Its protein product is CASSLDSVNTGELFF. The chain combines TRBV11-2 with TRBJ2-2; D unclear. Trimming cost V 0 bases and J 2 bases, with 7 bases left between them. Germline CDR1 SGHAT, CDR2 FQNNGV. The CDR3 is 15 residues long.

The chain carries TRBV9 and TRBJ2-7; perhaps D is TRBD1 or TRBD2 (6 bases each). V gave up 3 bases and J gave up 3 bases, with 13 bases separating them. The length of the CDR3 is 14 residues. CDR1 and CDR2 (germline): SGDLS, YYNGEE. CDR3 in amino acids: CASSGDGGGYEQYF. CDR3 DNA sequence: TGTGCCAGCAGCGGAGACGGGGGCGGCTACGAGCAGTACTTC. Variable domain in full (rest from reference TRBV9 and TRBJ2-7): DSGVTQTPKHLITATGQRVTLRCSPRSGDLSVYWYQQSLDQGLQFLIQYYNGEERAKGNILERFSAQQFPDLHSELNLSSLELGDSALYFCASSGDGGGYEQYFGPGTRLTVT.

This CDR3 is CAWSQGGDTEAFF. The CDR3 DNA sequence: TGTGCCTGGAGTCAGGGTGGCGACACTGAAGCTTTCTTT. This rearrangement joins TRBV30 to TRBJ1-1; perhaps TRBD1 as D (5 bases). From germline, CDR1 is GTSNPN and CDR2 SVGIG (reference sequence). The CDR3 contains 13 residues. The ends were cut back, 2 bases at V and 3 bases at J, with 10 bases in the middle.

The CDR3 nucleotides are TGTGCCAGCAGTCAAGGCGGGGAGCTGTTTTTT. This sequence encodes CASSQGGELFF. This chain links TRBV6-5 with TRBJ2-2; D uncertain. The length of the CDR3 is 11 residues. Per germline, CDR1 MNHEY and CDR2 SVGAGI. V was cut by 5 bases and J by 7 bases, with 5 bases left in between.

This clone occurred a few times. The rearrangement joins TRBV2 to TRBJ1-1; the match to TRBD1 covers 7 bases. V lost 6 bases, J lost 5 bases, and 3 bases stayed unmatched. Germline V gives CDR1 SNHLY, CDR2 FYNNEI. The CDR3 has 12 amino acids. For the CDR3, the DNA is TGTGCCAGCAGACGGACAGGAACTGAAGCTTTCTTT. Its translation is CASRRTGTEAFF.

As DNA, the CDR3 is TGTGCCAGCAGCTTAGCGGGGGGGATCACAGATACGCAGTATTTT. Translating gives CASSLAGGITDTQYF. The chain carries TRBV6-1 and TRBJ2-3; 11 positions match TRBD2. The length of the CDR3 is 15 residues. Germline V gene lookup returns CDR1 MNHNS and CDR2 SASEGT. V shed 6 bases and J 2 bases; nucleotides not matched to a gene: 4.

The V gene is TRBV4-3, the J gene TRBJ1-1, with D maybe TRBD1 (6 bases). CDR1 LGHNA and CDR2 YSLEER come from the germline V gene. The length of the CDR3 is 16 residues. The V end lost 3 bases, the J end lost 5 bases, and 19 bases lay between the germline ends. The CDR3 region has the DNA TGCGCCAGCAGCCAGGGCAGGGGAGGCTTTAGTACTGAAGCTTTCTTT. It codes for CASSQGRGGFSTEAFF.

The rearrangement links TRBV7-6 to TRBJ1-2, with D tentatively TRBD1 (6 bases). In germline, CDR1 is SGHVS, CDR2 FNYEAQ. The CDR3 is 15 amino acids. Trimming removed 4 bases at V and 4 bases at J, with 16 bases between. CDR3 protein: CASSSPGGGFYGYTF. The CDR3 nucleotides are TGTGCCAGCAGCTCCCCGGGGGGCGGCTTCTATGGCTACACCTTC.

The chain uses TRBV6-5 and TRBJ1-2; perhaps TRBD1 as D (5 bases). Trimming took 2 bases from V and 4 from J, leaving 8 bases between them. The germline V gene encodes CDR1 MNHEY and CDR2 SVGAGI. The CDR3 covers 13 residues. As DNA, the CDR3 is TGTGCCAGCAGTTACCAGGGCCTCTATGGCTACACCTTC. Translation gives CASSYQGLYGYTF.

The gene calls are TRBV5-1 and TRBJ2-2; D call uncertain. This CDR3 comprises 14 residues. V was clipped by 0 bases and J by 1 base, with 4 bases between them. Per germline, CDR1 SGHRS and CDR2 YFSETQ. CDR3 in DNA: TGCGCCAGCAGCTTGGCCGGGAACACCGGGGAGCTGTTTTTT. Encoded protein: CASSLAGNTGELFF. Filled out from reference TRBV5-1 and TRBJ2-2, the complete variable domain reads KAGVTQTPRYLIKTRGQQVTLSCSPISGHRSVSWYQQTPGQGLQFLFEYFSETQRNKGNFPGRFSGRQFSNSRSEMNVSTLELGDSALYLCASSLAGNTGELFFGEGSRLTVL.

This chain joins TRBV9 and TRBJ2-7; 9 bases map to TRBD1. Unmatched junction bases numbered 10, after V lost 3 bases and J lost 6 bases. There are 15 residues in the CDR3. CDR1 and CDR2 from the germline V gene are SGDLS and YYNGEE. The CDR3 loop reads CASSAHPGQGAEQYF. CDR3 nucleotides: TGTGCCAGCAGCGCCCATCCGGGACAGGGTGCCGAGCAGTACTTC.

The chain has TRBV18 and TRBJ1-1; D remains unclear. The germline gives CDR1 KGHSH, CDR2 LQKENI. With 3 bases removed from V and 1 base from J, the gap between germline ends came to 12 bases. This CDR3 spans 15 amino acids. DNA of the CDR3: TGTGCCAGCTCACCCTATTGGACGGAGAACACTGAAGCTTTCTTT. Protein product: CASSPYWTENTEAFF. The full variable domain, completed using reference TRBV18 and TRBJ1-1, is NAGVMQNPRHLVRRRGQEARLRCSPMKGHSHVYWYRQLPEEGLKFMVYLQKENIIDESGMPKERFSAEFPKEGPSILRIQQVVRGDSAAYFCASSPYWTENTEAFFGQGTRLTVV.

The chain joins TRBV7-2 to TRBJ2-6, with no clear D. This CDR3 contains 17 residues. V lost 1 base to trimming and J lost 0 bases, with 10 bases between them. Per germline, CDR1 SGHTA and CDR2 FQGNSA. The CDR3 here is CASSLDPIRSGANVLTF. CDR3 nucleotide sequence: TGTGCCAGCAGCTTAGATCCAATCCGCTCTGGGGCCAACGTCCTGACTTTC.

CDR3 sequence: CASSVEGGDTYEQYF. CDR3 DNA sequence: TGTGCCAGCAGCGTAGAGGGAGGAGATACCTACGAGCAGTACTTC. The genes are TRBV9 and TRBJ2-7, with D possibly matching TRBD2 (6 bases). V was pared by 0 bases and J by 2 bases, with 12 bases between. The V gene's germline CDR1 is SGDLS and CDR2 YYNGEE. The CDR3 covers 15 residues.

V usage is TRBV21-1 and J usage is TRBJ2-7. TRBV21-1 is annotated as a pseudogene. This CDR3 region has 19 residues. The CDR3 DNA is TGTGCCAGCAGCAAAGCGAGGGGGGATCTCGAACTGAATGGCTACGAGCAGTACTTC. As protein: CASSKARGDLELNGYEQYF.

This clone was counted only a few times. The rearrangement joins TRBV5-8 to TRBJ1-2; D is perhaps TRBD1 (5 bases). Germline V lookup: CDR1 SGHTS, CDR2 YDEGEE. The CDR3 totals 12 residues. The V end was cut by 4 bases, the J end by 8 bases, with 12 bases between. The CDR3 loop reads CASSQGLRGYTF. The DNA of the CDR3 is TGTGCCAGCAGCCAGGGCCTTAGGGGCTACACCTTC.

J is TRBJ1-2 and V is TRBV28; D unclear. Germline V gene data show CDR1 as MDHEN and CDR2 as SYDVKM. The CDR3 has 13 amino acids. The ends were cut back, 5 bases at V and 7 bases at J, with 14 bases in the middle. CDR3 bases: TGTGCCAGCAGTAGACCCTGGGCCGGTGGCTACACCTTC. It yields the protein CASSRPWAGGYTF.

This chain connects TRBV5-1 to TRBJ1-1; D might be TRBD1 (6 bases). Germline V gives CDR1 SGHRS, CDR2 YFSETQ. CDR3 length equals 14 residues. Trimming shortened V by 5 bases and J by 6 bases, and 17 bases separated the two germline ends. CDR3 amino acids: CASSTTWGQAEAFF. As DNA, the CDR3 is TGCGCCAGCAGTACGACATGGGGGCAAGCTGAAGCTTTCTTT.

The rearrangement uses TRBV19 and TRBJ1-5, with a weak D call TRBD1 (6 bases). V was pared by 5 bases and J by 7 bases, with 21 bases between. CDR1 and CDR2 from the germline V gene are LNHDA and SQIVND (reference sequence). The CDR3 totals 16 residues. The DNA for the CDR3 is TGTGCCAGTAGTCTAGGGACAAGGGGGTGGAAACAGCCCCAGCATTTT. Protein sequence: CASSLGTRGWKQPQHF.

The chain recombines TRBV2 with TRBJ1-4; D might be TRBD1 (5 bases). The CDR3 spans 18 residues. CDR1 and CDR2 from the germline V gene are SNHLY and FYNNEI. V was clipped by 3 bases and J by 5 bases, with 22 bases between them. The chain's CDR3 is CASSDRTGGWVSNEKLFF. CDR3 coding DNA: TGTGCCAGCAGTGACAGGACCGGGGGATGGGTATCGAATGAAAAACTGTTTTTT.

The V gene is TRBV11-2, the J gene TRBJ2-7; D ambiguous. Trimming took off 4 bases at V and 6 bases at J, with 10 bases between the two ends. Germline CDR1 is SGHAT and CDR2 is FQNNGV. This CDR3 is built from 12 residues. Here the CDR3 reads CASSSRTGEQYF. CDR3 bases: TGTGCCAGCAGCTCCCGGACGGGCGAGCAGTACTTC.

As DNA, the CDR3 is TGCGCCAGCAGCTTGGCGTCGTTCGGAGGGTCAGAAGCTTTCTTT. This gives the protein CASSLASFGGSEAFF. The chain employs TRBV5-1 and TRBJ1-1, with D unclear. Germline CDR1 is SGHRS and CDR2 is YFSETQ. Trimming cost V 0 bases and J 8 bases, with 17 bases left between them. The CDR3 has 15 amino acids.

The CDR3 region is CASSFSPGLALWDEQFF. The DNA for the CDR3 is TGTGCCAGCAGCTTTTCCCCGGGACTAGCGCTGTGGGATGAGCAGTTCTTC. The V and J genes are TRBV7-9 and TRBJ2-1, with 10 bases identical to TRBD2. The CDR3 has 17 amino acids. Trimming removed 3 bases from V and 8 bases from J; junction bases left unmatched: 13. Germline V gene lookup returns CDR1 SEHNR and CDR2 FQNEAQ (reference sequence). The whole variable domain, remainder taken from reference TRBV7-9 and TRBJ2-1, is DTGVSQNPRHKITKRGQNVTFRCDPISEHNRLYWYRQTLGQGPEFLTYFQNEAQLEKSRLLSDRFSAERPKGSFSTLEIQRTEQGDSAMYLCASSFSPGLALWDEQFFGPGTRLTVL.

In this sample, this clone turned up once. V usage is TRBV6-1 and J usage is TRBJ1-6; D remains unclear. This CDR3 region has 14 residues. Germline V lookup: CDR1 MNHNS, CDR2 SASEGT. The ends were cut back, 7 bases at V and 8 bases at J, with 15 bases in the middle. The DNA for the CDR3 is TGTGCCAGCACAAGGACCCTAGGTGATTCACCCCTCCACTTT. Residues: CASTRTLGDSPLHF.

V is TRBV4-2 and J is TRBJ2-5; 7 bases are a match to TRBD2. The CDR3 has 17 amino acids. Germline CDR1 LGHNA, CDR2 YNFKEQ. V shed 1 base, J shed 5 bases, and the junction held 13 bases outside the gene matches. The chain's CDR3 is CASSQGMASGWGETQYF. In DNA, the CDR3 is TGTGCCAGCAGCCAAGGGATGGCTAGCGGTTGGGGGGAGACCCAGTACTTC.

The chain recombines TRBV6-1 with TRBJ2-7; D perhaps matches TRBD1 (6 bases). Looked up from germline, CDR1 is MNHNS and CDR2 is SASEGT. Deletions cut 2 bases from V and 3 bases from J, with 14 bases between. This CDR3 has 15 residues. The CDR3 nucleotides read TGTGCCAGCAGTGAACTTGGCGTCAGGGGCTACGAGCAGTACTTC. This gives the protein CASSELGVRGYEQYF.

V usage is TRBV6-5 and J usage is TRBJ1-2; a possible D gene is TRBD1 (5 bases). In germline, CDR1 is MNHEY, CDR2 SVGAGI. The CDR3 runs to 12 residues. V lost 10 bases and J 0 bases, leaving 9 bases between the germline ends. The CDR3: CATRQTNYGYTF. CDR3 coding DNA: TGTGCCACCAGACAGACTAACTATGGCTACACCTTC.

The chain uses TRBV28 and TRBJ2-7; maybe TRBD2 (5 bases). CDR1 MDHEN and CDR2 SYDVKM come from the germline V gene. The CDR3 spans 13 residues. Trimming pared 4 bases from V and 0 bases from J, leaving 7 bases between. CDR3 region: CASSSGSSYEQYF. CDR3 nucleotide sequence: TGTGCCAGCAGTTCGGGGAGCTCCTACGAGCAGTACTTC.

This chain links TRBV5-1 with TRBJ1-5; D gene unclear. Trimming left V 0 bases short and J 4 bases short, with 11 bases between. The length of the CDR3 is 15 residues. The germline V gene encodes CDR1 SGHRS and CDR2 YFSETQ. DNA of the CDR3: TGCGCCAGCAGCTTGGGGTCTAGCGATAATCAGCCCCAGCATTTT. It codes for CASSLGSSDNQPQHF.

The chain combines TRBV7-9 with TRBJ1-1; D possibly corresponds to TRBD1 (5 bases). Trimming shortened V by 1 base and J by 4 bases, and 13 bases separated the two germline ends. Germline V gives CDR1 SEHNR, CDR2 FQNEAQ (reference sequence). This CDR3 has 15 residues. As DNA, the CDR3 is TGTGCCAGCAGCTTAGTGCAGGGAGCGGGCACTGAAGCTTTCTTT. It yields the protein CASSLVQGAGTEAFF.